This TCR beta chain was sequenced during a study of blood T cell repertoires in COVID-19. Study at large: Nucleic acid was either cDNA or gDNA, and it came from T cells, B-cell-depleted T cells, or PBMCs.

The CDR3 sequence is 16 residues long. Looked up from germline, CDR1 is SGHNT and CDR2 is YYREEE (reference sequence). The V end lost 4 bases, the J end lost 3 bases, and 18 bases lay between the germline ends. Patients at the Seattle site were enrolled during active infection and followed longitudinally. Clones were read by immunoSEQ multiplex PCR, and TCRdb kept only the in-frame ones, dropping some. The profile shows around 200,000 clones, 83% of them singletons. The specimen sequenced was peripheral blood. This rearrangement joins TRBV5-4 to TRBJ2-3, with D possibly TRBD2 on 6 matching bases. This clonotype originated in a woman in her twenties or thirties with COVID-19, enrolled during active disease. CDR3 DNA: TGTGCCAGCAGCCTCTACCGGGACTCGGCTACAGATACGCAGTATTTT. It yields the protein CASSLYRDSATDTQYF.